One and the same sample provided the 12 T cell receptor beta chains below, sequenced in a study of blood T cell repertoires in COVID-19 (dated by TCRdb to 2020 to 2022). The protocol used for the library was the immunoSEQ multiplex PCR assay. What TCRdb holds here is the immuneACCESS table cut down to in-frame rearrangements. Part of the clones is not present; checked against another copy, under half of the missing clones reflect an unresolved V gene, and the others are unexplained. In all, the sample holds more than 150,000 clones, and more than 70% of those were seen once. The ten biggest clones cover about 7% of the sample. The sequencing input was peripheral blood. All receptors derive from a man aged 45-65 years with active or convalescent COVID-19.

This sequence joins TRBV7-3 and TRBJ1-4; D may be TRBD1 (5 bases). V was trimmed by 5 bases and J by 4 bases, leaving 11 bases between them. The CDR3 covers 14 residues. Germline CDR1 reads SGHTA; CDR2 reads FQGTGA. For the CDR3, the DNA is TGTGCCAGCAGCGGGGCAGGCCTTAATGAAAAACTGTTTTTT. It specifies CASSGAGLNEKLFF.

The chain employs TRBV5-6 and TRBJ1-1; no reliable D call. V lost 0 bases and J lost 7, with 10 bases in between. Per germline, CDR1 SGHDT and CDR2 YYEEEE. CDR3 length equals 13 residues. CDR3 loop: CASSLANLGEAFF. In nucleotides, the CDR3 is TGTGCCAGCAGCTTGGCCAATCTCGGTGAAGCTTTCTTT.

This chain joins TRBV7-8 and TRBJ2-1, with a possible D match to TRBD2 (6 bases). The CDR3 length is 16 residues. Germline CDR1 reads SGHVS; CDR2 reads FQNEAQ. Trimming shortened V by 2 bases and J by 0 bases, and 11 bases separated the two germline ends. CDR3 amino acids: CASSLLTGLSYNEQFF. The CDR3 nucleotides are TGTGCCAGCAGCTTACTCACGGGACTCTCCTACAATGAGCAGTTCTTC.

V usage is TRBV7-2 and J usage is TRBJ2-7, with 9 positions matching TRBD2. The V gene end was trimmed by 5 bases and the J gene end by 4 bases; junction bases not matched to a gene: 6. The CDR3 length is 14 residues. Per germline, CDR1 SGHTA and CDR2 FQGNSA. The CDR3 here is CASSPSAGGYEQYF. The CDR3 bases are TGTGCCAGCAGCCCGTCTGCGGGAGGGTACGAGCAGTACTTC.

The chain links TRBV11-3 to TRBJ2-7; D is unclear. This CDR3 comprises 12 residues. The germline V and J ends were trimmed by 3 bases and 1 base, with 4 bases remaining between them. In germline, CDR1 is SGHNT, CDR2 YENEEA. CDR3 in amino acids: CASSFASYEQYF. CDR3 nucleotide sequence: TGTGCCAGCAGCTTCGCGTCCTACGAGCAGTACTTC.

The chain uses TRBV3-1 (or the pseudogene TRBV3-2) and TRBJ1-1; D remains unclear. This CDR3 region has 17 residues. Germline assignment: CDR1 LGHDT and CDR2 YNNKEL (reference sequence). With 2 bases removed from V and 3 bases from J, the gap between germline ends came to 19 bases. In nucleotides, the CDR3 is TGTGCCAGCAGCCAAAACCCCTCGGAGGGAATCTACACTGAAGCTTTCTTT. Protein product: CASSQNPSEGIYTEAFF.

The chain has TRBV5-1 and TRBJ2-5; D gene unclear. CDR1 is SGHRS and CDR2 is YFSETQ in the germline V gene. The V and J ends lost 2 bases and 5 bases respectively, with 19 bases between them. The CDR3 totals 16 residues. The CDR3 protein is CASSFGYVGERETQYF. The CDR3 DNA follows: TGCGCCAGCAGCTTCGGTTACGTCGGAGAACGGGAGACCCAGTACTTC.

The rearrangement uses TRBV25-1 and TRBJ1-2; a weak D match, TRBD1 (6 bases). The CDR3 is 15 residues long. Between the trimmed V and J ends, which lost 1 base and 4 bases, there was a span of 13 bases. CDR1 and CDR2 from the germline V gene are MGHDK and SYGVNS. The CDR3: CASSEWAGEGYGYTF. Written as DNA, the CDR3 is TGTGCCAGCAGTGAATGGGCAGGGGAGGGCTATGGCTACACCTTC.

The sample holds one count of this clone. The gene calls are TRBV5-1 and TRBJ2-7, with 9 bases matching TRBD1. Germline V gene data show CDR1 as SGHRS and CDR2 as YFSETQ. The CDR3 extends over 14 amino acids. V lost 4 bases, J lost 3 bases, and 5 bases stayed unmatched. The CDR3 is CASSVGQGSYEQYF. Written as DNA, the CDR3 is TGCGCCAGCAGCGTGGGACAGGGCAGCTACGAGCAGTACTTC.

The chain combines TRBV19 with TRBJ1-2; possibly TRBD1 for D (5 bases). The germline V gene encodes CDR1 LNHDA and CDR2 SQIVND (reference sequence). This CDR3 comprises 13 residues. V lost 3 bases to trimming and J lost 6 bases, with 11 bases between them. CDR3 protein: CASSIPWGDGYTF. CDR3 bases: TGTGCCAGTAGTATCCCATGGGGGGATGGCTACACCTTC.

The V gene is TRBV4-2, the J gene TRBJ2-3, with 8 bases fitting TRBD2. Losses at the gene ends were 6 bases for V and 3 bases for J; bases not matched to a gene: 20. This CDR3 contains 19 residues. Germline-derived CDR1 and CDR2 are LGHNA and YNFKEQ. The CDR3 coding sequence is TGTGCCAGCAGTCCTAGGCGGGGGGCGGGAGAGTTGGTGACAGATACGCAGTATTTT. This translates into CASSPRRGAGELVTDTQYF.

This clone has more than one count but fewer than ten. The chain carries TRBV5-8 and TRBJ2-7; D is possibly TRBD2 (5 bases). Germline V lookup: CDR1 SGHTS, CDR2 YDEGEE. Trimming shortened V by 1 base and J by 2 bases, and 7 bases separated the two germline ends. The CDR3 has 13 residues. Here the CDR3 reads CASSLPGTYEQYF. The CDR3 DNA follows: TGTGCCAGCAGCTTGCCGGGGACCTACGAGCAGTACTTC.